A selection of T cell receptor beta chains follows, all from one sample in a study of blood T cell repertoires in COVID-19. Profiling relied on immunoSEQ multiplex PCR, and the TCRdb table lists in-frame clones only, not all of them. The data hold around 95,000 clones, with roughly 84% observed a single time. Sequencing was performed on peripheral blood. These receptors were obtained from a man younger than 45 in a cohort sampled during active COVID-19. CDR3s include the opening cysteine and the closing phenylalanine or tryptophan. The order of the fields is D gene, V gene, clone size, J gene, CDR3 DNA, CDR3 protein. D genes are given only for firm matches. Where a row states a size, it is once, few, many or the class of an expanded clone; other rows omit it.

.	TRBV19	.	TRBJ1-6	TGTGCCAGTCGGTTTGTGATTAATTCACCCCTCCACTTT	CASRFVINSPLHF
.	TRBV3-1/TRBV3-2	.	TRBJ1-2	TGTGCCAGCAGCCAAGTGTCGGCGGCTGAGGGCTACACCTTC	CASSQVSAAEGYTF
TRBD2	TRBV6-1	.	TRBJ2-5	TGTGCCAGCAGTGAAGCTTTGGGTGGGGGGGTCGCACAAGAGACCCAGTACTTC	CASSEALGGGVAQETQYF
.	TRBV13	.	TRBJ1-1	TGTGCCAGCAGCTTAGCGGGGGGGCGGACTGAAGCTTTCTTT	CASSLAGGRTEAFF
TRBD1	TRBV5-1	.	TRBJ1-1	TGCGCCAGCGGATCGCCCGTGGCAGGGGGCAGGAGGAACACTGAAGCTTTCTTT	CASGSPVAGGRRNTEAFF
TRBD1	TRBV6-1	.	TRBJ2-5	TGTGCCAGCAGTGAAACCGTGGGGACAGGGATAGAGACCCAGTACTTC	CASSETVGTGIETQYF
.	TRBV19	.	TRBJ1-1	TGTGCCAGTACCCCACTGGGGGGGCGAGGTGAAGCTTTCTTT	CASTPLGGRGEAFF
.	TRBV4-3	.	TRBJ2-7	TGCGCCAGCAGCCAAGGAGGCGGGGATCCCTACGAGCAGTACTTC	CASSQGGGDPYEQYF
.	TRBV2	once	TRBJ1-5	TGTGCCAGCAGATCCGAGGGGGGGGCTAATCAGCCCCAGCATTTT	CASRSEGGANQPQHF
TRBD1	TRBV25-1	.	TRBJ2-1	TGTGCCAGCAATCCGGGACAGGGCTCCTACAATGAGCAGTTCTTC	CASNPGQGSYNEQFF
.	TRBV7-9	.	TRBJ2-3	TGTGCCAGCAGCTTAGGACTGCAGTCGGATACGCAGTATTTT	CASSLGLQSDTQYF
.	TRBV4-1	.	TRBJ2-5	TGCGCCAGCAGCCAAGAGGGGGCAGGACGACAAGAGACCCAGTACTTC	CASSQEGAGRQETQYF
TRBD1	TRBV3-1/TRBV3-2	.	TRBJ1-1	TGTGCCAGCAGCCAAGCCTCCGGGGGGACAGGGCGGACTGAAGCTTTCTTT	CASSQASGGTGRTEAFF
TRBD2	TRBV5-4	.	TRBJ2-7	TGTGCCAGCAGCTTTGCGGGGGGGAGTCGGGAGCAGTACTTC	CASSFAGGSREQYF
TRBD1	TRBV3-1/TRBV3-2	.	TRBJ1-2	TGTGCCAGCAGCCAAGGGACAGGTGCTAACTATGGCTACACCTTC	CASSQGTGANYGYTF
TRBD2	TRBV4-1	.	TRBJ2-5	TGCGCCAGCAGCCAAAGCTTTTCCGCTAGCGGGGGCAACATGCAAGAGACCCAGTACTTC	CASSQSFSASGGNMQETQYF
TRBD1	TRBV24-1	.	TRBJ2-3	TGTGCCACCAGTGATTTAGGACAGGGTGTTGGAGATACGCAGTATTTT	CATSDLGQGVGDTQYF
.	TRBV5-1	.	TRBJ2-1	TGCGCCAGCAGCTTGGGAGGCGCCTACAATGAGCAGTTCTTC	CASSLGGAYNEQFF
.	TRBV2	.	TRBJ2-6	TGTGCCAGCAGGAGTCGCTCTGGGGCCAACGTCCTGACTTTC	CASRSRSGANVLTF
.	TRBV10-1	few	TRBJ2-7	TGCGCCAGCACGAGTTCCGGCCAGGTCTACGAGCAGTACTTC	CASTSSGQVYEQYF
TRBD2	TRBV30	.	TRBJ2-2	TGTGCCTGGAGTTGGGAGGGGAGGACCGGGGAGCTGTTTTTT	CAWSWEGRTGELFF
.	TRBV7-2	.	TRBJ1-2	TGTGCCAGCAGCCAACCCACAGGGAACTATGGCTACACCTTC	CASSQPTGNYGYTF
TRBD1	TRBV19	few	TRBJ1-6	TGTGCCAGTAGTCTACAGGGGGAAAGGCGAAATTCACCCCTCCACTTT	CASSLQGERRNSPLHF